Listed here are 11 T cell receptor beta chains from one sample, sequenced in a study of radiation and T cells in renal cell carcinoma. Sequencing was performed with immunoSEQ multiplex PCR; in TCRdb, only in-frame clones are kept and a portion is missing. The table records 100,000 to 150,000 clones, 88% of them present only once. The time point denotes: blood 2 weeks post-SBRT. Treatment reported: 15 Gy SBRT to primary tumor, nephrectomy 4 weeks later. Material: blood, obtained from a patient whose treatment included radiotherapy and nephrectomy. The origin of the receptors is a woman in her 70s with renal cell carcinoma.

The gene calls are TRBV9 and TRBJ2-7; D perhaps matches TRBD2 (6 bases). From germline, CDR1 is SGDLS and CDR2 YYNGEE. There are 14 residues in the CDR3. V lost 4 bases and J 5 bases, leaving 16 bases between the germline ends. The CDR3 sequence: CASSLGLGRDEQYF. Written as DNA, the CDR3 is TGTGCCAGCAGCTTGGGACTGGGCCGGGACGAGCAGTACTTC.

This chain connects TRBV19 to TRBJ1-5; TRBD1 is a possible D gene (5 bases). Per the germline V gene, CDR1 is LNHDA and CDR2 is SQIVND (reference sequence). The CDR3 covers 14 residues. V was clipped by 3 bases and J by 7 bases, with 13 bases between them. Here the CDR3 reads CASSISEGHQPQHF. CDR3 sequence (DNA): TGTGCCAGTAGTATTAGTGAGGGGCACCAGCCCCAGCATTTT.

This chain joins TRBV7-3 and TRBJ1-1, with D unresolved. Per germline, CDR1 SGHTA and CDR2 FQGTGA. V was trimmed by 2 bases and J by 1 base, leaving 11 bases between them. CDR3 length equals 15 residues. The CDR3 nucleotides are TGTGCCAGCAGCTTAGATAGGCATCCGAACACTGAAGCTTTCTTT. This sequence encodes CASSLDRHPNTEAFF. Looking up the rest from reference TRBV7-3 and TRBJ1-1 gives the full variable domain: GAGVSQTPSNKVTEKGKYVELRCDPISGHTALYWYRQSLGQGPEFLIYFQGTGAADDSGLPNDRFFAVRPEGSVSTLKIQRTERGDSAVYLCASSLDRHPNTEAFFGQGTRLTVV.

In nucleotides, the CDR3 is TGCGCCAGCAGCTTGGAGGTAGCAGGTAGAGGTAGAGATACGCAGTATTTT. Translating gives CASSLEVAGRGRDTQYF. The genes are TRBV5-1 and TRBJ2-3; unclear D gene. V was clipped by 0 bases and J by 5 bases, with 19 bases between them. The germline CDR1 and CDR2 sequences are SGHRS and YFSETQ. This CDR3 spans 17 amino acids.

This chain links TRBV19 with TRBJ1-1, with 7 bases aligning to TRBD1. This CDR3 has 16 residues. The germline V gene has CDR1 LNHDA and CDR2 SQIVND (reference sequence). Trimming removed 7 bases from V and 0 bases from J; junction bases left unmatched: 11. CDR3 nucleotide sequence: TGTGCCAGTACTAACCCGGGACAGCTGATGAACACTGAAGCTTTCTTT. Its translation: CASTNPGQLMNTEAFF.

This rearrangement joins TRBV19 to TRBJ1-2, with D possibly TRBD1 on 6 matching bases. The CDR3 spans 13 residues. CDR1 and CDR2 from the germline V gene are LNHDA and SQIVND (reference sequence). The ends were cut back, 11 bases at V and 2 bases at J, with 15 bases in the middle. CDR3 region: CAGKNRENYGYTF. As DNA, the CDR3 is TGTGCCGGTAAAAACAGGGAAAACTATGGCTACACCTTC.

V and J are TRBV18 and TRBJ1-4, with 8 bases identical to TRBD1. V lost 3 bases, J lost 4 bases, and 4 bases stayed unmatched. The CDR3 is 15 residues long. Germline CDR1 and CDR2: KGHSH and LQKENI. The CDR3 DNA reads as TGTGCCAGCTCACCCAAACAGGGGGGTAATGAAAAACTGTTTTTT. Amino acids: CASSPKQGGNEKLFF.

This chain joins TRBV5-5 and TRBJ2-3; 9 positions match TRBD1. The germline gives CDR1 SGHKS, CDR2 YYEKEE (reference sequence). V trimming: 3 bases; J trimming: 6 bases; junction bases outside the gene matches: 17. This CDR3 comprises 18 residues. The CDR3 loop reads CASSSIGYRDRVVDTQYF. The CDR3 DNA reads TGTGCCAGCAGCTCGATAGGTTACCGGGACAGGGTGGTGGATACGCAGTATTTT.

The genes are TRBV11-3 and TRBJ1-1; no firm D call. CDR3 length equals 13 residues. Between the trimmed V and J ends, which lost 3 bases and 4 bases, there was a span of 9 bases. The germline V gene has CDR1 SGHNT and CDR2 YENEEA. CDR3: CASSLRSGTEAFF. CDR3 DNA: TGTGCCAGCAGCTTGAGGTCGGGCACTGAAGCTTTCTTT.

V usage is TRBV29-1 and J usage is TRBJ1-1, with a possible D match to TRBD1 (6 bases). The CDR3 sequence is 12 residues long. Trimming took 3 bases from V and 4 from J, leaving 9 bases between them. CDR1 SQVTM and CDR2 ANQGSEA come from the germline V gene. The CDR3 sequence is CSVERGATEAFF. The CDR3 DNA is TGCAGCGTTGAGCGGGGGGCCACTGAAGCTTTCTTT.

The V gene is TRBV28, the J gene TRBJ2-1, with no clear D. CDR1 is MDHEN, CDR2 SYDVKM, per germline. The CDR3 runs 15 residues. The V end lost 3 bases, the J end lost 7 bases, and 16 bases lay between the germline ends. CDR3 residues: CASSFRPKSKNEQFF. In DNA, the CDR3 is TGTGCCAGCAGTTTTAGGCCTAAAAGCAAGAATGAGCAGTTCTTC.